The sample holds a few counts of the clone carrying this T cell receptor beta chain. Antigen specificity is unknown. V dropped 0 bases and J dropped 0 bases, with 17 bases sitting between them. CDR3 size: 19 residues. The germline gives CDR1 LNHNV, CDR2 YYDKDF (reference sequence). This specimen belongs to a study of cytomegalovirus exposure and HLA in healthy donors. Study-wide results and limits: Later examination showed HLA-associated TCR beta chains had greater clonal expansion than equally common others. Among TCR sequences, most were rare, though some public TCRs appeared in many donors. Later findings reportedly placed an Asian-associated ancestry cluster below the approximately 670-donor mean for N-insertions.

The PCR used 60 Vbeta and 13 Jbeta primers. Sequencing was performed with immunoSEQ multiplex PCR; in TCRdb, only in-frame clones are kept and a portion is missing. Of tens of thousands of clones in the sample, about 65% are singletons; the top ten hold under 2.5%. The receptor comes from a woman in her 30s in good health and CMV-seronegative. Sample: PBMCs. This chain joins TRBV15 and TRBJ1-4; possible D gene TRBD1, 6 bases. DNA of the CDR3: TGTGCCACCAGCAGAGATGCGGGTGGTTCAGGGGCAACTAATGAAAAACTGTTTTTT. Its translation is CATSRDAGGSGATNEKLFF.